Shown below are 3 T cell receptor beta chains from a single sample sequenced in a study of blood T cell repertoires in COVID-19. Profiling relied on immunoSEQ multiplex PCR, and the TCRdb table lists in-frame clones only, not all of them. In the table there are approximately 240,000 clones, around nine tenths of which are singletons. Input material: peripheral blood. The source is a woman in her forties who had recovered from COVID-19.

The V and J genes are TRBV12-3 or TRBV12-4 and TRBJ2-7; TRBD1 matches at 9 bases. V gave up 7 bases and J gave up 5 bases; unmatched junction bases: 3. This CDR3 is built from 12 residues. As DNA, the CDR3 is TGTGCCAGCACCCGACAGGGGGACGAGCAGTACTTC. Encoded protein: CASTRQGDEQYF.

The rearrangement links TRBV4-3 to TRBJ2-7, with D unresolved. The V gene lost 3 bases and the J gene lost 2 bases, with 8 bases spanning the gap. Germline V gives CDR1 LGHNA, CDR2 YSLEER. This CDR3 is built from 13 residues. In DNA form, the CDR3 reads TGCGCCAGCAGCCACGCTAGAGCCTACGAGCAGTACTTC. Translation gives CASSHARAYEQYF.

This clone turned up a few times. CDR3 DNA sequence: TGTGCCAGCAGCTCGGGGACAGGGGTCCACGAGCAGTACTTC. This translates into CASSSGTGVHEQYF. This chain uses TRBV7-6 with TRBJ2-7; 10 bases fit TRBD1. The V segment lost 4 bases and the J segment 5 bases; nucleotides outside the gene matches: 5. The V gene's germline CDR1 is SGHVS and CDR2 FNYEAQ. CDR3 size: 14 residues. Supplemented by reference TRBV7-6 and TRBJ2-7, the full variable domain reads GAGVSQSPRYKVTKRGQDVALRCDPISGHVSLYWYRQALGQGPEFLTYFNYEAQQDKSGLPNDRFSAERPEGSISTLTIQRTEQRDSAMYRCASSSGTGVHEQYFGPGTRLTVT.